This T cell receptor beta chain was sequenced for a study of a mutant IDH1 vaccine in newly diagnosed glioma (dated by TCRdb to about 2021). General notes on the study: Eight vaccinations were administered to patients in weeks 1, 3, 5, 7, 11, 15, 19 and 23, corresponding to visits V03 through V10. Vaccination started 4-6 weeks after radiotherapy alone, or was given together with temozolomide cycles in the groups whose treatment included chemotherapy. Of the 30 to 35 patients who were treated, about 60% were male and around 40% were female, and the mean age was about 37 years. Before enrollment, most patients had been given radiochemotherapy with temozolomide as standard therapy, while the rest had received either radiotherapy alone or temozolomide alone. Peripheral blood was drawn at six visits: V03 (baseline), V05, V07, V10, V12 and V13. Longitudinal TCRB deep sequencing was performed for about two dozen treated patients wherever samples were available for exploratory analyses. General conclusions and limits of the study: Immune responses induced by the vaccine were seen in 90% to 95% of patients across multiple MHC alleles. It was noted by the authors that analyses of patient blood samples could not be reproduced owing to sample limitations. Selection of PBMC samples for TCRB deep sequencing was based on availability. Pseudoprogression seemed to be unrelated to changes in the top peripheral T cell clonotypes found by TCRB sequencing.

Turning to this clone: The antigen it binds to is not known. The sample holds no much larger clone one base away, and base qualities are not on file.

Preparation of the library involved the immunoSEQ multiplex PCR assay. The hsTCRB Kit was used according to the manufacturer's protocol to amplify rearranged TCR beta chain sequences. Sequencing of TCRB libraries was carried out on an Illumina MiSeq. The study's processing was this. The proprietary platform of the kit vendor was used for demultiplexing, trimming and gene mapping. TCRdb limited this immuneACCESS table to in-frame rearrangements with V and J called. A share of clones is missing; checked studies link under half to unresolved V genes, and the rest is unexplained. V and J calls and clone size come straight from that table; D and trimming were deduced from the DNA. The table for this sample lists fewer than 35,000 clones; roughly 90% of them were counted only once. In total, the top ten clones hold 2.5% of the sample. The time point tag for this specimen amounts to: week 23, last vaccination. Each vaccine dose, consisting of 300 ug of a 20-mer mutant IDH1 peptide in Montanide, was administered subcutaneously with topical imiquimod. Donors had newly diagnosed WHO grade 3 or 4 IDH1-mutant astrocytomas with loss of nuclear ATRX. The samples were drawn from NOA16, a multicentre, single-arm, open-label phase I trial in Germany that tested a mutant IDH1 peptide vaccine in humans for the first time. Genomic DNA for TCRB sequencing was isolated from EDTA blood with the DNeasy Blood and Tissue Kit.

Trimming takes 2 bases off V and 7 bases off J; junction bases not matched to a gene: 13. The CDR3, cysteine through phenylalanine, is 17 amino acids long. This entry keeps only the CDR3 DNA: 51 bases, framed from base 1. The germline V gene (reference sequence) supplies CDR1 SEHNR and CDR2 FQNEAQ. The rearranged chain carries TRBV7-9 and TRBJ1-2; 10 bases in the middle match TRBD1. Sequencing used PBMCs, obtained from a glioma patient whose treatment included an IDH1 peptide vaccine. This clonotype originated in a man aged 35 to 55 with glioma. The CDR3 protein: CASSLPLPGTGVSGYTF. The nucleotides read TGTGCCAGCAGCTTACCACTCCCTGGGACAGGGGTGAGTGGCTACACCTTC.